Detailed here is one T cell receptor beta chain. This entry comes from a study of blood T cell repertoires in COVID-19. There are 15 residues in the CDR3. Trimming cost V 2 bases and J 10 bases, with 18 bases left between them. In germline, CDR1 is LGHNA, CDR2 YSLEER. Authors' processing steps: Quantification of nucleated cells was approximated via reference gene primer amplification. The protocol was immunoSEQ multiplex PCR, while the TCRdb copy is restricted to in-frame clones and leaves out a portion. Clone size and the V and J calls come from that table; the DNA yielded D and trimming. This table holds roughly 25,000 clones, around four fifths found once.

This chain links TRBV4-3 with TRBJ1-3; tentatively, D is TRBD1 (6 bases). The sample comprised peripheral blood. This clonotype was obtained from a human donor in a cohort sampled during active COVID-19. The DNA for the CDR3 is TGCGCCAGCAGCCAACAACAGGGAGCGCCCCGAACCATATATTTT. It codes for CASSQQQGAPRTIYF.